A single sample is the source of the 19 T cell receptor beta chains below, sequenced in a study of T cell responses to AZD1222 COVID-19 vaccine. Profiling relied on immunoSEQ multiplex PCR, and the TCRdb table lists in-frame clones only, not all of them. The repertoire has 150,000 to 200,000 clones, 75% to 90% of them found once; the top ten carry roughly 6.5%. The sample consisted of peripheral blood, taken on day 0 of AZD1222 vaccination. These TCRs come from an adult in good health.

This CDR3 is CASSFHPGQVPVTDTQYF. The CDR3 DNA reads TGTGCCAGCAGTTTCCACCCTGGACAGGTTCCCGTGACAGATACGCAGTATTTT. The chain joins TRBV28 to TRBJ2-3; 7 nucleotides line up with TRBD1. This CDR3 is 18 amino acids long. Losses at the gene ends were 3 bases for V and 3 bases for J; bases not matched to a gene: 15. Germline V CDR1 and CDR2: MDHEN, SYDVKM.

The chain carries TRBV29-1 and TRBJ1-4; possibly TRBD1 for D (5 bases). Per germline, CDR1 SQVTM and CDR2 ANQGSEA. The V gene lost 6 bases and the J gene lost 8 bases, with 10 bases spanning the gap. The CDR3 consists of 11 residues. The CDR3 here is CSVGVGEKLFF. The CDR3 nucleotides are TGCAGCGTAGGGGTCGGCGAAAAACTGTTTTTT.

This clone has a handful of counts. This rearrangement joins TRBV7-9 to TRBJ2-5; TRBD2 is a possible D gene (6 bases). V lost 5 bases and J lost 2, with 12 bases in between. The length of the CDR3 is 14 residues. The germline CDR1 and CDR2 sequences are SEHNR and FQNEAQ (reference sequence). For the CDR3, the DNA is TGTGCCAGCAGCGTCTCGGGACTTCAAGAGACCCAGTACTTC. Amino acid sequence: CASSVSGLQETQYF.

The V and J genes are TRBV28 and TRBJ1-6, with 8 positions matching TRBD1. Trimming removed 5 bases from V and 7 bases from J; junction bases left unmatched: 7. The CDR3 sequence is 15 residues long. Germline V gene lookup returns CDR1 MDHEN and CDR2 SYDVKM. The CDR3 DNA reads TGTGCCAGCAGTCCGACTACAGGGGGAAATTCACCCCTCCACTTT. Translating it yields CASSPTTGGNSPLHF.

This sequence joins TRBV12-3 or TRBV12-4 and TRBJ1-2; D is uncertain. Trimming took 10 bases from V and 8 from J, leaving 14 bases between them. This CDR3 contains 11 residues. The CDR3 here is CANSQGRGYTF. The CDR3 coding sequence is TGTGCCAACTCACAAGGACGAGGCTACACCTTC.

The chain joins TRBV12-3 or TRBV12-4 to TRBJ1-6; tentatively, D is TRBD1 (5 bases). There are 13 residues in the CDR3. V was pared by 2 bases and J by 10 bases, with 9 bases between. DNA for the CDR3: TGTGCCAGCAGTTTAACTGGGGACTCACCCCTCCACTTT. Translated, it gives CASSLTGDSPLHF.

This chain joins TRBV6-5 and TRBJ1-2, with D tentatively TRBD1 (6 bases). The CDR3 has 14 amino acids. V gave up 6 bases and J gave up 4 bases, with 15 bases separating them. Germline assignment: CDR1 MNHEY and CDR2 SVGAGI. The CDR3 region has the DNA TGTGCCAGCAGCCGAGGGAGGGGGAGCTATGGCTACACCTTC. Its translation is CASSRGRGSYGYTF.

The chain combines TRBV6-5 with TRBJ1-6, with D perhaps matching TRBD1 (5 bases). Trimming shortened V by 6 bases and J by 8 bases, and 11 bases separated the two germline ends. This CDR3 has 13 residues. The V gene's germline CDR1 is MNHEY and CDR2 SVGAGI. The CDR3: CASSPLRDSPLHF. The CDR3 DNA is TGTGCCAGCAGCCCACTCAGGGATTCACCCCTCCACTTT.

This chain uses TRBV3-1 (or the pseudogene TRBV3-2) with TRBJ1-5, with D tentatively TRBD1 (5 bases). CDR3 length: 15 residues. Germline-derived CDR1 and CDR2 are LGHDT and YNNKEL (reference sequence). V gave up 1 base and J gave up 0 bases, with 7 bases separating them. CDR3 amino acids: CASSQVTGSNQPQHF. In nucleotides, the CDR3 is TGTGCCAGCAGCCAAGTCACAGGTAGCAATCAGCCCCAGCATTTT.

This chain links TRBV12-3 or TRBV12-4 with TRBJ1-2; D ambiguous. The CDR3 is 12 residues long. Trimming shortened V by 2 bases and J by 7 bases, and 8 bases separated the two germline ends. The CDR3 bases are TGTGCCAGCAGTTTAAGCAGGTCTGGCTACACCTTC. Protein product: CASSLSRSGYTF.

This chain links TRBV6-2 or TRBV6-3 with TRBJ2-3, with TRBD1 as a possible D gene (7 bases). CDR3 length: 12 residues. Trimming pared 6 bases from V and 5 bases from J, leaving 9 bases between. Per germline, CDR1 MNHEY and CDR2 SVGEGT. CDR3 sequence (DNA): TGTGCCAGCAGCCAGGGGGGAGATACGCAGTATTTT. It codes for CASSQGGDTQYF.

This rearrangement joins TRBV12-3 or TRBV12-4 to TRBJ2-1; D is uncertain. CDR3 size: 12 residues. V was clipped by 3 bases and J by 10 bases, with 10 bases between them. CDR3 nucleotide sequence: TGTGCCAGCAGTTTTGGTCAGCACGAGCAGTTCTTC. As protein: CASSFGQHEQFF.

The rearrangement uses TRBV30 and TRBJ2-7; D uncertain. V shed 2 bases and J shed 4 bases, with 6 bases lying between them. Germline V lookup: CDR1 GTSNPN, CDR2 SVGIG (reference sequence). This CDR3 contains 11 residues. The CDR3 DNA follows: TGTGCCTGGAGTAGCCAATACGAGCAGTACTTC. It is translated as CAWSSQYEQYF.

The genes are TRBV28 and TRBJ2-4; 7 bases are shared with TRBD1. V gave up 6 bases and J gave up 1 base; unmatched junction bases: 3. Per germline, CDR1 MDHEN and CDR2 SYDVKM. The CDR3 sequence is 14 residues long. CDR3 bases: TGTGCCAGCAGGTCGACAGGGGCCAAAAACATTCAGTACTTC. Its translation is CASRSTGAKNIQYF. Full variable domain (missing parts from reference TRBV28 and TRBJ2-4): DVKVTQSSRYLVKRTGEKVFLECVQDMDHENMFWYRQDPGLGLRLIYFSYDVKMKEKGDIPEGYSVSREKKERFSLILESASTNQTSMYLCASRSTGAKNIQYFGAGTRLSVL.

J is TRBJ2-3 and V is TRBV19, with 10 bases identical to TRBD2. Looked up from germline, CDR1 is LNHDA and CDR2 is SQIVND (reference sequence). Trimming removed 7 bases from V and 4 bases from J; junction bases left unmatched: 8. This CDR3 is built from 15 residues. As DNA, the CDR3 is TGTGCCAGTAAAAAGCGGGGGGGTCTCTCAGATACGCAGTATTTT. Residues: CASKKRGGLSDTQYF.

The rearrangement joins TRBV18 to TRBJ1-6; no firm D call. Germline CDR1 reads KGHSH; CDR2 reads LQKENI. Trimming cost V 1 base and J 0 bases, with 16 bases left between them. The length of the CDR3 is 19 residues. CDR3 coding DNA: TGTGCCAGCTCACCACAGGGTGGTTCGGCTAGCTCCTATAATTCACCCCTCCACTTT. Encoded protein: CASSPQGGSASSYNSPLHF. Looking up the rest from reference TRBV18 and TRBJ1-6 gives the full variable domain: NAGVMQNPRHLVRRRGQEARLRCSPMKGHSHVYWYRQLPEEGLKFMVYLQKENIIDESGMPKERFSAEFPKEGPSILRIQQVVRGDSAAYFCASSPQGGSASSYNSPLHFGNGTRLTVT.

J is TRBJ2-5 and V is TRBV3-1 (or the pseudogene TRBV3-2); 7 bases match TRBD2. The CDR3 is 15 amino acids. After removal of 3 bases from V and 3 bases from J, the junction contained 7 bases not matched to a gene. Germline V gene data show CDR1 as LGHDT and CDR2 as YNNKEL (reference sequence). The DNA for the CDR3 is TGTGCCAGCAGCCAGGGAATGGGGGGGAAAGAGACCCAGTACTTC. Translation gives CASSQGMGGKETQYF.

This clone was counted once. The CDR3 sequence: CASTQGGGPNSPLHF. DNA of the CDR3: TGTGCCAGCACCCAGGGCGGGGGTCCCAATTCACCCCTCCACTTT. The J gene is TRBJ1-6, the V gene TRBV28, with a tentative D call TRBD1 (5 bases). Trimming took off 7 bases at V and 7 bases at J, with 17 bases between the two ends. Germline V gives CDR1 MDHEN, CDR2 SYDVKM. The CDR3 contains 15 residues.

The table lists this clone with a few counts. The same CDR3 arises from other DNA sequences in this sample as well. The rearrangement links TRBV30 to TRBJ1-5; D is unresolved. CDR1 is GTSNPN and CDR2 is SVGIG in the germline V gene (reference sequence). This CDR3 has 13 amino acids. Trimming removed 1 base at V and 2 bases at J, with 6 bases between. CDR3 loop: CAWSGQGNQPQHF. In DNA form, the CDR3 reads TGTGCCTGGAGTGGTCAGGGCAATCAGCCCCAGCATTTT.